This T cell receptor beta chain was recovered during a study of metastatic and nonmetastatic thyroid tumors (dated by TCRdb to between 2020 and 2021). For context, the study as a whole: For patients with malignant and with benign thyroid disease, the researchers compared repertoires between peripheral blood samples and tumor or nodule tissue samples. Study-wide findings and limitations: In both blood and tumor samples, malignant tumors were reported to have significantly higher TCR beta diversity than benign nodules.

No treatment had been received by any patient before thyroid surgery. Using T-cell receptor beta sequencing, the researchers looked back retrospectively at clinical samples from patients, gathered between about 2012 and 2018. Including cysteine and phenylalanine, the CDR3 has 16 amino acids. Only CDR3 DNA remains: 48 bases, in frame from the first base. Trimming removed 5 bases from V and 5 bases from J; the gene matches leave 9 bases unexplained. In the germline V gene, CDR1 corresponds to SGHAT and CDR2 to FQNNGV. The library was prepared using PCR. The instrument was an Illumina HiSeq 4000. High-throughput sequencing was used to profile the TCR beta-chain CDR3 region of every patient. As for how the authors treated the data: The researchers built a classifier to tell apart papillary thyroid cancer patients with distant metastasis, based on CDR3 differences among clinicopathological groups. The Shannon index was used to measure repertoire diversity, and the Morisita-Horn index was used to measure how similar tumor and blood repertoires were. TCRdb passed the public sequencing reads through fastp at Q25 and MiXCR, retaining productive beta sequences. The V and J calls follow TCRdb's processing rather than the paper's. This sample comprises approximately 24,000 clones, roughly 23% of them detected only once. About 70% of the sample comes from the top ten.

As regards this clone: There is no known antigen for this receptor. Nothing much larger sits one base from this clone, and base qualities are not available.

This clonotype was sampled from a male donor with papillary thyroid cancer or a benign thyroid nodule (not recorded which). Some clones in this sample may be carry-over from other donors' samples. The specimen sequenced was blood. The chain uses TRBV11-2 and TRBJ2-3; 11 junctional bases match TRBD1. In nucleotides, the sequence is TGTGCCAGCAGCCCAGGACAGGGGGCCGGGGGAGATACGCAGTATTTT. The translation is CASSPGQGAGGDTQYF.